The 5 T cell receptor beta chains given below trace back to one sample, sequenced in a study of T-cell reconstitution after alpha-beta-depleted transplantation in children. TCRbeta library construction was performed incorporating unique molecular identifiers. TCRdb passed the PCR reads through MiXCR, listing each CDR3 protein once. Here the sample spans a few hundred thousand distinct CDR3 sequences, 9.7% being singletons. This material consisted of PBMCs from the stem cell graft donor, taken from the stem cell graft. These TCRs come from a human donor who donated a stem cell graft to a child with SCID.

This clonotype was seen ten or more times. In DNA, the CDR3 is TGCAGTGCTGGACAGGGGGAGACCCAGTACTTC. Protein: CSAGQGETQYF. The V and J genes are TRBV20-1 and TRBJ2-5; 9 bases agree with TRBD1. The V segment lost 5 bases and the J segment 5 bases; nucleotides outside the gene matches: 0. Germline V gene sequence: CDR1 DFQATT, CDR2 SNEGSKA (reference sequence). The length of the CDR3 is 11 residues.

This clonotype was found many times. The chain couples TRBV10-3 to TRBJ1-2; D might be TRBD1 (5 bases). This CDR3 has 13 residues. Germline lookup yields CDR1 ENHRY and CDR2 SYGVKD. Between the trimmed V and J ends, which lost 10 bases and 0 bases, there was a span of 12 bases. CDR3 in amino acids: CATSRGSNYGYTF. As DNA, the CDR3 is TGTGCCACGTCGCGGGGGTCTAACTATGGCTACACCTTC.

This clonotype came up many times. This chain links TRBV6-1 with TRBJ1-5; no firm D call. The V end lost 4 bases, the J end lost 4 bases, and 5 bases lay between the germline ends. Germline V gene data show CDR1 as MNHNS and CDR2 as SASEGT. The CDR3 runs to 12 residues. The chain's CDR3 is CASSAINQPQHF. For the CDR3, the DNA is TGTGCCAGCAGTGCCATTAATCAGCCCCAGCATTTT.

The DNA of the CDR3 is TGTGCCATCAGTGACGTGGAACATCTGAACACCGGGGAGCTGTTTTTT. It is translated as CAISDVEHLNTGELFF. J is TRBJ2-2 and V is TRBV10-3; D remains unclear. Per the germline V gene, CDR1 is ENHRY and CDR2 is SYGVKD. This CDR3 is 16 amino acids long. V was clipped by 3 bases and J by 1 base, with 12 bases between them.

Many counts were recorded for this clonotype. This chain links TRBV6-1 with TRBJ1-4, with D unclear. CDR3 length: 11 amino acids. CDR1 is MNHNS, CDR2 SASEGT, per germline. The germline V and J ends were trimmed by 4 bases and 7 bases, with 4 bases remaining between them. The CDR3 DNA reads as TGTGCCAGCAGTGTGGGTGAAAAACTGTTTTTT. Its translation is CASSVGEKLFF.